The 32 T cell receptor beta chains below all came from one sample that was sequenced in a study of blood T cell repertoires in COVID-19. Profiling relied on immunoSEQ multiplex PCR, and the TCRdb table lists in-frame clones only, not all of them. The sample contains about 170,000 clones, around 84% of which appear only once. Sequencing input: peripheral blood. These receptors were obtained from a woman over 75 with COVID-19, enrolled during active disease.

The chain uses TRBV9 and TRBJ2-5; 12 bases are a match to TRBD2. The ends lost 3 bases at V and 1 base at J; junction bases unmatched: 4. This CDR3 comprises 16 residues. Germline lookup yields CDR1 SGDLS and CDR2 YYNGEE. The CDR3 loop reads CASSGTTSGSQETQYF. The CDR3 DNA sequence: TGTGCCAGCAGCGGAACGACTAGCGGGAGCCAAGAGACCCAGTACTTC.

This rearrangement joins TRBV6-1 to TRBJ2-7, with TRBD2 matching over 7 bases. CDR1 and CDR2 from the germline V gene are MNHNS and SASEGT. The CDR3 has 13 residues. Written as DNA, the CDR3 is TGTGCGACCGATAGCGGGCCCACCTACGAGCAGTACTTC. Translating it yields CATDSGPTYEQYF.

The genes are TRBV7-2 and TRBJ1-5, with TRBD1 identical over 7 bases. The trim removed 4 bases at V and 4 bases at J, leaving 4 bases unmatched. This CDR3 spans 14 amino acids. From germline, CDR1 is SGHTA and CDR2 FQGNSA. The CDR3 region is CASSYPGGNQPQHF. CDR3 coding DNA: TGTGCCAGCAGCTACCCAGGGGGGAATCAGCCCCAGCATTTT.

The count of this clone is one. The CDR3 protein is CASSSAWDRYYNEQFF. Here the CDR3 DNA reads TGTGCCAGTAGTTCAGCCTGGGACAGGTACTACAATGAGCAGTTCTTC. The chain couples TRBV19 to TRBJ2-1; the match to TRBD1 covers 8 bases. The germline V gene has CDR1 LNHDA and CDR2 SQIVND (reference sequence). V gave up 5 bases and J gave up 3 bases; unmatched junction bases: 9. The CDR3 covers 16 residues.

V gene TRBV28 combines with J gene TRBJ1-6, with no clear D. Germline V gene sequence: CDR1 MDHEN, CDR2 SYDVKM. V was shortened by 5 bases and J by 9 bases, with 11 bases between the two germline ends. This CDR3 spans 13 amino acids. The CDR3 spells CASSTSRGSPLHF. CDR3 nucleotides: TGTGCCAGCAGTACCTCTAGAGGTTCACCCCTCCACTTT.

The chain couples TRBV28 to TRBJ1-4; 8 bases agree with TRBD1. The CDR3 loop spans 16 amino acids. Germline loops: CDR1 MDHEN, CDR2 SYDVKM. J was trimmed by 7 bases and V by 4 bases; bases with no gene match: 11. The CDR3 reads CASSSGQGGGVEKLFF. DNA of the CDR3: TGTGCCAGCAGTTCAGGACAGGGAGGAGGGGTTGAAAAACTGTTTTTT.

The V gene is TRBV5-4, the J gene TRBJ1-2, with 12 nucleotides matching TRBD1. The CDR3 has 17 amino acids. In germline, CDR1 is SGHNT, CDR2 YYREEE (reference sequence). Trimming cost V 3 bases and J 0 bases; bases outside gene matches: 6. The CDR3 DNA follows: TGTGCCAGCAGCTCCATGGGACAGGGGGCGGCTAACTATGGCTACACCTTC. This sequence encodes CASSSMGQGAANYGYTF. Using reference TRBV5-4 and TRBJ1-2 for the parts outside the CDR3, the full variable domain is ETGVTQSPTHLIKTRGQQVTLRCSSQSGHNTVSWYQQALGQGPQFIFQYYREEENGRGNFPPRFSGLQFPNYSSELNVNALELDDSALYLCASSSMGQGAANYGYTFGSGTRLTVV.

In this sample, this clone turned up once. The CDR3 protein is CASSQVRQGGLGGDTQYF. The CDR3 DNA sequence: TGTGCCAGCAGCCAAGTACGTCAGGGTGGGTTGGGGGGAGATACGCAGTATTTT. The J gene is TRBJ2-3, the V gene TRBV3-1 (or the pseudogene TRBV3-2); tentative D call: TRBD2 (6 bases). The CDR3 runs to 18 residues. Germline CDR1 LGHDT, CDR2 YNNKEL (reference sequence). V dropped 1 base and J dropped 5 bases, with 22 bases sitting between them.

This rearrangement joins TRBV6-5 to TRBJ2-3; D is possibly TRBD2 (5 bases). V was clipped by 0 bases and J by 8 bases, with 15 bases between them. This CDR3 region has 15 residues. Germline lookup yields CDR1 MNHEY and CDR2 SVGAGI. Here the CDR3 reads CASSYSVTTPGTQYF. The CDR3 DNA reads as TGTGCCAGCAGTTACTCGGTGACTACCCCTGGTACGCAGTATTTT.

Turning to this clone: Other DNA sequences in the same sample also yield this CDR3. The gene calls are TRBV19 and TRBJ2-7, with D tentatively TRBD1 (6 bases). The V gene lost 1 base and the J gene lost 6 bases, with 10 bases spanning the gap. There are 13 residues in the CDR3. Germline V CDR1 and CDR2: LNHDA, SQIVND (reference sequence). The CDR3 here is CASSIGTATEQYF. CDR3 DNA: TGTGCCAGTAGTATAGGGACAGCAACCGAGCAGTACTTC. The full variable domain, completed using reference TRBV19 and TRBJ2-7, is DGGITQSPKYLFRKEGQNVTLSCEQNLNHDAMYWYRQDPGQGLRLIYYSQIVNDFQKGDIAEGYSVSREKKESFPLTVTSAQKNPTAFYLCASSIGTATEQYFGPGTRLTVT.

This clone has only a few counts. V gene TRBV20-1 combines with J gene TRBJ2-7; tentative D call: TRBD1 (6 bases). Trimming shortened V by 3 bases and J by 3 bases, and 15 bases separated the two germline ends. Germline assignment: CDR1 DFQATT and CDR2 SNEGSKA (reference sequence). The CDR3 totals 14 residues. CDR3 DNA sequence: TGCAGTGCTAGTGGGACAACGAGAAGCTACGAGCAGTACTTC. Its translation: CSASGTTRSYEQYF.

The chain couples TRBV6-4 to TRBJ1-2; D unclear. CDR1 MRHNA and CDR2 SNTAGT come from the germline V gene. The CDR3 spans 12 residues. The V gene lost 7 bases and the J gene lost 5 bases, with 11 bases spanning the gap. The chain's CDR3 is CASNRQRYGYTF. For the CDR3, the DNA is TGTGCCAGCAACCGTCAGAGGTATGGCTACACCTTC.

J is TRBJ1-3 and V is TRBV5-8; the match to TRBD1 covers 10 bases. V was clipped by 6 bases and J by 2 bases; unmatched bases: 14. CDR1 SGHTS and CDR2 YDEGEE come from the germline V gene. The CDR3 consists of 18 residues. CDR3 coding DNA: TGTGCCAGCACAGACGACCGGGACAGGGGAATGGCTGGAAACACCATATATTTT. Amino acid sequence: CASTDDRDRGMAGNTIYF.

The chain employs TRBV5-1 and TRBJ2-3; TRBD2 agrees at 7 bases. This CDR3 comprises 14 residues. The germline V gene has CDR1 SGHRS and CDR2 YFSETQ. J gave up 6 bases and V 0 bases, and 4 bases lay outside the gene matches. This CDR3 reads CASSLGGSMDTQYF. The DNA for the CDR3 is TGCGCCAGCAGCTTGGGCGGGAGTATGGATACGCAGTATTTT.

This clone turned up a few times. The DNA of the CDR3 is TGTGCCAGCAGCCCGGTCAGGGGGGCATCTTCACCCCTCCACTTT. It yields the protein CASSPVRGASSPLHF. J is TRBJ1-6 and V is TRBV7-2; 7 bases match TRBD1. The CDR3 totals 15 residues. Looked up from germline, CDR1 is SGHTA and CDR2 is FQGNSA. V shed 5 bases and J 9 bases; nucleotides not matched to a gene: 10.

This clone occurred once. CDR3 DNA: TGTGCCAGCAGCACGTTGACTAGCGGGAACAATGAGCAGTTCTTC. It translates to CASSTLTSGNNEQFF. J is TRBJ2-1 and V is TRBV9; 11 nucleotides line up with TRBD2. The CDR3 length is 15 residues. The trim removed 4 bases at V and 5 bases at J, leaving 5 bases unmatched. Germline CDR1 is SGDLS and CDR2 is YYNGEE.

The CDR3 loop reads CASSSYPGQGGNTIYF. CDR3 coding DNA: TGTGCCAGCAGTTCCTACCCAGGACAGGGAGGTAACACCATATATTTT. The rearrangement links TRBV28 to TRBJ1-3; 8 nucleotides match TRBD1. The junction had 12 bases not matched to a gene; V was cut back by 4 bases and J by 7 bases. The CDR3 is 16 amino acids. Germline assignment: CDR1 MDHEN and CDR2 SYDVKM. The whole variable domain, remainder taken from reference TRBV28 and TRBJ1-3, is DVKVTQSSRYLVKRTGEKVFLECVQDMDHENMFWYRQDPGLGLRLIYFSYDVKMKEKGDIPEGYSVSREKKERFSLILESASTNQTSMYLCASSSYPGQGGNTIYFGEGSWLTVV.

V and J are TRBV3-1 (or the pseudogene TRBV3-2) and TRBJ1-1; D remains ambiguous. Germline V lookup: CDR1 LGHDT, CDR2 YNNKEL (reference sequence). The CDR3 has 17 residues. V lost 3 bases and J lost 6, with 23 bases in between. DNA for the CDR3: TGTGCCAGCAGCCAGCCGGGGTCCAGCCGGGTTCGGCCTGAAGCTTTCTTT. Its protein is CASSQPGSSRVRPEAFF.

The chain carries TRBV18 and TRBJ1-3, with TRBD1 matching 7 bases. CDR3 length: 16 amino acids. Per germline, CDR1 KGHSH and CDR2 LQKENI. After removal of 6 bases from V and 0 bases from J, the junction contained 8 bases not matched to a gene. The CDR3 DNA reads TGTGCCAGCTCCCAAGGACAGGCCATCTCTGGAAACACCATATATTTT. Translated, it gives CASSQGQAISGNTIYF.

The chain combines TRBV5-1 with TRBJ2-1; 9 bases match TRBD1. Germline values: CDR1 SGHRS, CDR2 YFSETQ. The CDR3 consists of 16 residues. V gave up 2 bases and J gave up 4 bases; unmatched junction bases: 7. The CDR3 spells CASSFRSGQGYNEQFF. The CDR3, as DNA: TGCGCCAGCAGCTTTCGCTCGGGACAGGGTTACAATGAGCAGTTCTTC.

The V and J genes are TRBV4-3 and TRBJ2-3; 13 nucleotides line up with TRBD2. V shed 0 bases and J 6 bases; nucleotides not matched to a gene: 9. The CDR3 loop spans 18 amino acids. Germline lookup yields CDR1 LGHNA and CDR2 YSLEER. The CDR3 bases are TGCGCCAGCAGCCAAGAAGTTGGGACTAGCGGGGCGGCCGATACGCAGTATTTT. Translated: CASSQEVGTSGAADTQYF.

The rearrangement joins TRBV11-2 to TRBJ2-3; 8 bases match TRBD2. The germline V gene has CDR1 SGHAT and CDR2 FQNNGV. The CDR3 totals 15 residues. V shed 2 bases and J 4 bases; nucleotides not matched to a gene: 5. CDR3 in DNA: TGTGCCAGCAGCTTAAAAGCGGGAGTGCCAGATACGCAGTATTTT. The encoded protein is CASSLKAGVPDTQYF.

The chain joins TRBV5-8 to TRBJ1-5; no definite D call. CDR3 length: 15 residues. In germline, CDR1 is SGHTS, CDR2 YDEGEE. V gave up 1 base and J gave up 4 bases, with 12 bases separating them. This chain's CDR3 is CASSLYGWANQPQHF. CDR3 nucleotide sequence: TGTGCCAGCAGCTTGTACGGCTGGGCTAATCAGCCCCAGCATTTT. The full variable domain, in which reference TRBV5-8 and TRBJ1-5 provide the parts outside the CDR3, is EAGVTQSPTHLIKTRGQQATLRCSPISGHTSVYWYQQALGLGLQFLLWYDEGEERNRGNFPPRFSGRQFPNYSSELNVNALELEDSALYLCASSLYGWANQPQHFGDGTRLSIL.

The chain recombines TRBV27 with TRBJ2-1; the match to TRBD2 covers 9 bases. V was clipped by 2 bases and J by 8 bases; unmatched bases: 13. The CDR3 has 17 amino acids. Germline lookup yields CDR1 MNHEY and CDR2 SMNVEV (reference sequence). The CDR3 region has the DNA TGTGCCAGCAGTTTAAATATAGCGGGAGAATGGGATTATGAGCAGTTCTTC. This encodes CASSLNIAGEWDYEQFF.

The chain is built from TRBV3-1 (or the pseudogene TRBV3-2) and TRBJ1-2; D possibly corresponds to TRBD1 (6 bases). Per the germline V gene, CDR1 is LGHDT and CDR2 is YNNKEL (reference sequence). The V end was cut by 1 base, the J end by 4 bases, with 10 bases between. The CDR3 is 14 residues long. The CDR3 spells CASSQVTGVYGYTF. Here the CDR3 DNA reads TGTGCCAGCAGCCAAGTGACAGGAGTCTATGGCTACACCTTC.

CDR3 in amino acids: CASTQHGQGAGELFF. The CDR3 DNA reads as TGTGCCAGCACTCAACACGGACAGGGGGCCGGGGAGCTGTTTTTT. The genes are TRBV27 and TRBJ2-2; 10 nucleotides match TRBD1. CDR1 and CDR2 (germline): MNHEY, SMNVEV (reference sequence). CDR3 length equals 15 residues. V shed 7 bases, J shed 6 bases, and the junction held 8 bases outside the gene matches.

The rearrangement links TRBV6-5 to TRBJ2-4; D remains ambiguous. This CDR3 contains 11 residues. The ends were cut back, 6 bases at V and 6 bases at J, with 6 bases in the middle. Germline loops: CDR1 MNHEY, CDR2 SVGAGI. The CDR3 is CASRFRNIQYF. The CDR3 DNA is TGTGCCAGCAGATTCAGAAACATTCAGTACTTC.

The V call is TRBV5-5, the J call TRBJ1-5, with D maybe TRBD1 (5 bases). The CDR3 has 15 amino acids. V dropped 0 bases and J dropped 7 bases, with 14 bases sitting between them. Germline CDR1 reads SGHKS; CDR2 reads YYEKEE (reference sequence). The CDR3 sequence is CASSLGDLGLQPQHF. The CDR3 DNA is TGTGCCAGCAGCTTGGGGGACTTGGGATTGCAGCCCCAGCATTTT. Full variable domain (rest looked up from reference TRBV5-5 and TRBJ1-5): DAGVTQSPTHLIKTRGQQVTLRCSPISGHKSVSWYQQVLGQGPQFIFQYYEKEERGRGNFPDRFSARQFPNYSSELNVNALLLGDSALYLCASSLGDLGLQPQHFGDGTRLSIL.

The chain uses TRBV27 and TRBJ2-7; D might be TRBD2 (5 bases). Trimming removed 4 bases at V and 2 bases at J, with 9 bases between. The CDR3 spans 13 residues. CDR1 MNHEY and CDR2 SMNVEV come from the germline V gene (reference sequence). The CDR3 sequence: CASSSGITYEQYF. The CDR3, as DNA: TGTGCCAGCAGTTCGGGGATTACCTACGAGCAGTACTTC.

V gene TRBV15 combines with J gene TRBJ1-2; D not certain. In germline, CDR1 is LNHNV, CDR2 YYDKDF (reference sequence). Trimming pared 5 bases from V and 5 bases from J, leaving 6 bases between. This CDR3 is built from 11 residues. CDR3 sequence: CATSPGYGYTF. The DNA of the CDR3 is TGTGCCACCAGCCCAGGTTATGGCTACACCTTC.

This clone appeared a single time. V and J are TRBV4-1 and TRBJ2-2, with 8 positions matching TRBD2. The ends lost 0 bases at V and 1 base at J; junction bases unmatched: 19. This CDR3 region has 22 residues. The germline gives CDR1 MGHRA, CDR2 YSYEKL. The CDR3 DNA is TGCGCCAGCAGCCAAGAGGTGTCAGCTAAACGACCTAGCGGGCGGAACACCGGGGAGCTGTTTTTT. Amino acids: CASSQEVSAKRPSGRNTGELFF.

The chain recombines TRBV20-1 with TRBJ1-5, with TRBD1 identical over 8 bases. Losses at the gene ends were 3 bases for V and 7 bases for J; bases not matched to a gene: 8. From germline, CDR1 is DFQATT and CDR2 SNEGSKA (reference sequence). This CDR3 contains 14 residues. As DNA, the CDR3 is TGCAGTGCTAGTCCTCGACAGGGGTTGCAGCCCCAGCATTTT. It encodes CSASPRQGLQPQHF.